The sequence of this T cell receptor (beta chain) was determined in a study of T cells in Graves' hyperthyroidism and ophthalmopathy. Whole-study findings and limits: Median prediction lead before ophthalmopathy onset was around 6.9 months with the model. In blood, most of the thyroid clonotypes expanded above 0.001 were also present.

This clonotype was detected only a few times. Its antigen remains unknown. At one of its ends the junction is not consistent with the germline gene, which may arise from a read error. Researchers amplified the TCR beta CDR3 regions from RNA transcripts. RT-PCR in the first round (using the HTBI primer set) targeted the TCR CDR3. Via MiXCR, TCRdb re-called the multiplex PCR reads, giving one row per CDR3 protein. Found here are about 720,000 distinct CDR3 sequences, about 17% of them singletons; the top ten hold approximately 8%. For Graves' hyperthyroidism to be stable, ophthalmopathy could not progress within 18 months. Fresh peripheral blood, about 9.6 ml, yielded the PBMCs. Germline CDR1 and CDR2: SGHRS and YFSETQ. The CDR3 totals 15 residues.

This chain links TRBV5-1 with TRBJ2-1; D possibly corresponds to TRBD1 (5 bases). The sequencing sample was made of blood. The clonotype comes from a man aged 18 to 29 with Graves' hyperthyroidism. Here the CDR3 DNA reads TGCGCCAGTAGCTTGACAGTCTTCTCCTACAATGAGCAGTTCTTC. Amino acid sequence: CASSLTVFSYNEQFF.